This is a list of T cell receptor beta chains from one sample in a study of cytomegalovirus exposure and HLA in healthy donors. Using immunoSEQ multiplex PCR, the repertoire was profiled, and TCRdb retains in-frame clones only, with some absent. The sample has around 120,000 clones, approximately 72% seen once. Sequenced material: PBMCs. The origin of the receptors is a woman in her forties or fifties in good health and CMV-seropositive. CDR3s include the opening cysteine and the closing phenylalanine or tryptophan. D genes are given only for firm matches. For some rows the clone size is stated as once, few or many, or as a class when expanded; others skip it.

d_gene | j_gene | v_gene | abundance | CDR3aa | CDR3nt
TRBD2 | TRBJ2-5 | TRBV5-1 | once | CASSSGLAGMETQYF | TGCGCCAGCAGCTCTGGACTAGCGGGAATGGAGACCCAGTACTTC
. | TRBJ2-6 | TRBV6-1 | . | CASSDDSSGANVLTF | TGTGCCAGCAGTGACGACAGCTCTGGGGCCAACGTCCTGACTTTC
TRBD1 | TRBJ1-2 | TRBV5-4 | . | CASSLPGQGIQGYTF | TGTGCCAGCAGCTTACCGGGACAGGGTATACAGGGCTACACCTTC
TRBD2 | TRBJ2-1 | TRBV18 | . | CASSPDRGRGLAGGNEQFF | TGTGCCAGCTCACCCGACAGGGGACGGGGACTAGCGGGAGGGAATGAGCAGTTCTTC
. | TRBJ1-2 | TRBV28 | . | CASSFPRWGGYTF | TGTGCCAGCAGTTTTCCCCGCTGGGGCGGCTACACCTTC
. | TRBJ1-5 | TRBV19 | . | CASSMRQDSNQPQHF | TGTGCCAGTAGTATGCGTCAGGATAGCAATCAGCCCCAGCATTTT
. | TRBJ1-2 | TRBV6-1 | . | CASSEQDSAFLYGYTF | TGTGCCAGCAGTGAACAGGACAGTGCTTTTCTTTATGGCTACACCTTC
. | TRBJ1-1 | TRBV6-5 | . | CASSYRVNTEAFF | TGTGCCAGCAGTTACCGGGTCAACACTGAAGCTTTCTTT
. | TRBJ1-4 | TRBV7-2 | . | CASSLGRLINEKLFF | TGTGCCAGCAGCTTAGGGCGGCTGATTAATGAAAAACTGTTTTTT
. | TRBJ1-1 | TRBV7-2 | . | CASSSSGTNTEAFF | TGTGCCAGCAGCTCGTCCGGGACTAACACTGAAGCTTTCTTT
. | TRBJ2-3 | TRBV5-6 | . | CASSSSTDTQYF | TGTGCCAGCAGCTCGTCTACCGATACGCAGTATTTT
TRBD1 | TRBJ2-6 | TRBV19 | . | CASTHRGELFGANVLTF | TGTGCCAGTACTCACAGGGGCGAACTCTTCGGGGCCAACGTCCTGACTTTC
. | TRBJ2-2 | TRBV2 | few | CASSALGGSGELFF | TGTGCCAGCAGTGCTCTAGGAGGATCCGGGGAGCTGTTTTTT
TRBD2 | TRBJ2-2 | TRBV25-1 | . | CASSIRGTSYGGELFF | TGTGCCAGCAGCATCCGGGGGACTAGCTATGGCGGGGAGCTGTTTTTT
. | TRBJ1-3 | TRBV19 | once | CASSDPTVSGNTIYF | TGTGCCAGTAGTGACCCGACAGTCTCTGGAAACACCATATATTTT
. | TRBJ2-2 | TRBV9 | . | CASSVGGGIGGTGELFF | TGTGCCAGCAGCGTAGGGGGAGGCATTGGAGGCACCGGGGAGCTGTTTTTT
. | TRBJ2-5 | TRBV5-1 | . | CASSLVRALQETQYF | TGCGCCAGCAGCTTGGTGAGGGCCTTACAAGAGACCCAGTACTTC
TRBD2 | TRBJ2-5 | TRBV7-7 | . | CASSDLAGGPARETQYF | TGTGCTAGCAGCGATTTAGCGGGAGGGCCCGCTAGGGAGACCCAGTACTTC
TRBD2 | TRBJ2-7 | TRBV13 | . | CASSSFTSAPYEQYF | TGTGCCAGCAGCTCTTTCACTAGCGCACCCTACGAGCAGTACTTC
. | TRBJ2-4 | TRBV13 | . | CASSLEGVAIQYF | TGTGCCAGCAGCTTAGAAGGGGTCGCCATTCAGTACTTC
. | TRBJ2-4 | TRBV4-3 | . | CASSQDWPRIDIQYF | TGCGCCAGCAGCCAAGATTGGCCTAGGATAGACATTCAGTACTTC
. | TRBJ1-5 | TRBV5-5 | . | CASSLNRYQPQHF | TGTGCCAGCAGCTTAAACAGGTATCAGCCCCAGCATTTT